The 26 T cell receptor beta chains presented below share a single source sample, sequenced in a study of shared clonotypes between healthy human individuals. Clones were read by immunoSEQ multiplex PCR, and TCRdb kept only the in-frame ones, dropping some. The sample includes some 1,600,000 clones, 95% to 99% of them seen just once. Material for sequencing was naive CD4+ T cells sorted from blood. As for subset: CD45RA+ positively selected. These receptor sequences come from a man younger than 40 in good health.

V gene TRBV19 combines with J gene TRBJ2-1, with 8 bases fitting TRBD2. This CDR3 has 12 residues. V shed 6 bases, J shed 11 bases, and the junction held 6 bases outside the gene matches. Germline V gene lookup returns CDR1 LNHDA and CDR2 SQIVND (reference sequence). CDR3 nucleotide sequence: TGTGCCAGTAGGTCCGCGGGAGGCCAGCAGTTCTTC. This sequence encodes CASRSAGGQQFF.

This chain connects TRBV18 to TRBJ2-2; 13 positions match TRBD2. The germline V gene has CDR1 KGHSH and CDR2 LQKENI. Unmatched junction bases numbered 8, after V lost 3 bases and J lost 4 bases. This CDR3 contains 18 residues. CDR3 residues: CASSPPGLAGFGTGELFF. The CDR3 DNA follows: TGTGCCAGCTCACCTCCGGGACTAGCGGGATTCGGCACCGGGGAGCTGTTTTTT. The variable domain in full, with the rest retrieved from reference TRBV18 and TRBJ2-2, is NAGVMQNPRHLVRRRGQEARLRCSPMKGHSHVYWYRQLPEEGLKFMVYLQKENIIDESGMPKERFSAEFPKEGPSILRIQQVVRGDSAAYFCASSPPGLAGFGTGELFFGEGSRLTVL.

The chain joins TRBV4-3 to TRBJ2-3, with 11 bases aligning to TRBD2. The CDR3 length is 20 residues. Germline loops: CDR1 LGHNA, CDR2 YSLEER. V dropped 0 bases and J dropped 0; count of bases not matched to a gene: 11. The CDR3 sequence: CASSQDVKIAGGTSTDTQYF. DNA for the CDR3: TGCGCCAGCAGCCAAGACGTGAAGATAGCGGGAGGGACTAGCACAGATACGCAGTATTTT.

Details on this clone: Within the sample, other DNA sequences also encode this same CDR3. The V gene is TRBV18, the J gene TRBJ1-1; D remains ambiguous. The V and J ends lost 2 bases and 1 base respectively, with 5 bases between them. Per germline, CDR1 KGHSH and CDR2 LQKENI. The CDR3 runs 13 residues. The CDR3: CASSPRTNTEAFF. Here the CDR3 DNA reads TGTGCCAGCTCACCAAGGACGAACACTGAAGCTTTCTTT.

This chain links TRBV5-1 with TRBJ2-7; TRBD1 aligns across 10 bases. The germline V gene has CDR1 SGHRS and CDR2 YFSETQ. The CDR3 has 17 amino acids. The ends lost 6 bases at V and 2 bases at J; junction bases unmatched: 14. The CDR3, as DNA: TGCGCCAGCACCCCTGGGGTTGAGGGACAGGGGACCTACGAGCAGTACTTC. Translation gives CASTPGVEGQGTYEQYF. The full variable domain, rest sourced from reference TRBV5-1 and TRBJ2-7, is KAGVTQTPRYLIKTRGQQVTLSCSPISGHRSVSWYQQTPGQGLQFLFEYFSETQRNKGNFPGRFSGRQFSNSRSEMNVSTLELGDSALYLCASTPGVEGQGTYEQYFGPGTRLTVT.

The sample holds one count of this clone. The rearrangement links TRBV7-2 to TRBJ1-3; D may be TRBD1 (5 bases). Trimming stripped 2 bases from V and 0 bases from J, with 11 bases between. The CDR3 is made up of 16 amino acids. From germline, CDR1 is SGHTA and CDR2 FQGNSA. DNA for the CDR3: TGTGCCAGCAGCTTAAGGGGCGCCTCCTCTGGAAACACCATATATTTT. Amino acid sequence: CASSLRGASSGNTIYF.

The chain carries TRBV5-4 and TRBJ1-1; a weak D match, TRBD1 (5 bases). V was trimmed by 5 bases and J by 4 bases, leaving 12 bases between them. Germline lookup yields CDR1 SGHNT and CDR2 YYREEE (reference sequence). The CDR3 has 13 amino acids. The CDR3 bases are TGTGCCAGCAGGATTGATAGGGGCACTGAAGCTTTCTTT. This gives the protein CASRIDRGTEAFF. Full variable domain (remainder filled in from reference TRBV5-4 and TRBJ1-1): ETGVTQSPTHLIKTRGQQVTLRCSSQSGHNTVSWYQQALGQGPQFIFQYYREEENGRGNFPPRFSGLQFPNYSSELNVNALELDDSALYLCASRIDRGTEAFFGQGTRLTVV.

The V and J genes are TRBV5-1 and TRBJ2-1, with D tentatively TRBD2 (5 bases). Germline V CDR1 and CDR2: SGHRS, YFSETQ. V was trimmed by 1 base and J by 1 base, leaving 12 bases between them. CDR3 length: 16 amino acids. Here the CDR3 reads CASSLPRASSYNEQFF. The CDR3 nucleotides read TGCGCCAGCAGCTTGCCGCGGGCGAGTTCCTACAATGAGCAGTTCTTC.

This chain's CDR3 is CASTFLGDIYGYTF. As DNA, the CDR3 is TGTGCCAGCACCTTCCTCGGGGATATCTATGGCTACACCTTC. V gene TRBV28 combines with J gene TRBJ1-2; no firm D call. Trimming stripped 7 bases from V and 4 bases from J, with 16 bases between. Germline V CDR1 and CDR2: MDHEN, SYDVKM. The CDR3 length is 14 residues.

The J gene is TRBJ1-2, the V gene TRBV5-4; maybe TRBD1 (6 bases). CDR3 size: 11 residues. Between the trimmed V and J ends, which lost 4 bases and 5 bases, there was a span of 6 bases. From germline, CDR1 is SGHNT and CDR2 YYREEE (reference sequence). CDR3 sequence (DNA): TGTGCCAGCAGCGGACAGTATGGCTACACCTTC. Translating it yields CASSGQYGYTF.

The genes are TRBV6-1 and TRBJ2-7, with 7 nucleotides matching TRBD2. From germline, CDR1 is MNHNS and CDR2 SASEGT. The CDR3 runs 13 residues. The J segment lost 8 bases and the V segment lost 4 bases, leaving 8 bases of the junction unmatched. The CDR3 loop reads CASSGETSLQQYF. DNA of the CDR3: TGTGCCAGCAGTGGGGAGACTAGCCTGCAGCAGTACTTC.

In its sample, this clone was seen once. This rearrangement joins TRBV11-2 to TRBJ2-7; tentatively, D is TRBD1 (6 bases). The V end lost 8 bases, the J end lost 2 bases, and 16 bases lay between the germline ends. Germline-derived CDR1 and CDR2 are SGHAT and FQNNGV. The CDR3 extends over 14 amino acids. The CDR3 DNA reads as TGTGCCAGCGGACAGACACGCAGCGCCTACGAGCAGTACTTC. It yields the protein CASGQTRSAYEQYF.

The rearrangement uses TRBV30 and TRBJ2-7, with 11 bases identical to TRBD2. V shed 1 base, J shed 7 bases, and the junction held 9 bases outside the gene matches. Per germline, CDR1 GTSNPN and CDR2 SVGIG (reference sequence). The CDR3 is made up of 15 amino acids. CDR3: CAWSATSGAAWEQYF. In DNA form, the CDR3 reads TGTGCCTGGAGTGCGACTAGCGGGGCCGCCTGGGAGCAGTACTTC.

The V call is TRBV15, the J call TRBJ1-5; D remains unclear. The germline V gene encodes CDR1 LNHNV and CDR2 YYDKDF (reference sequence). Between the trimmed V and J ends, which lost 1 base and 6 bases, there was a span of 13 bases. The CDR3 length is 15 residues. The CDR3: CATSRVWGIFQPQHF. The CDR3 DNA sequence: TGTGCCACCAGCAGAGTGTGGGGAATTTTTCAGCCCCAGCATTTT.

The chain joins TRBV10-2 to TRBJ2-1; the match to TRBD2 covers 11 bases. Germline V gene sequence: CDR1 WSHSY, CDR2 SAAADI. Unmatched junction bases numbered 14, after V lost 10 bases and J lost 12 bases. The CDR3 has 14 residues. The CDR3 loop reads CAISKGLAAYGQFF. CDR3 in DNA: TGCGCCATAAGCAAGGGACTAGCGGCTTATGGGCAGTTCTTC.

The chain has TRBV2 and TRBJ2-5, with D perhaps matching TRBD2 (6 bases). V dropped 6 bases and J dropped 0 bases, with 11 bases sitting between them. Germline CDR1 reads SNHLY; CDR2 reads FYNNEI. The CDR3 spans 14 residues. CDR3 protein: CASRGGVHQETQYF. The CDR3 DNA is TGTGCCAGCAGGGGAGGCGTACACCAAGAGACCCAGTACTTC.

V usage is TRBV19 and J usage is TRBJ1-5; 8 bases map to TRBD1. After removal of 1 base from V and 7 bases from J, the junction contained 9 bases not matched to a gene. The germline CDR1 and CDR2 sequences are LNHDA and SQIVND (reference sequence). CDR3 length: 16 amino acids. CDR3 sequence: CASSIGGPQGAQPQHF. Here the CDR3 DNA reads TGTGCCAGTAGTATAGGGGGTCCGCAGGGGGCACAGCCCCAGCATTTT.

The V call is TRBV18, the J call TRBJ2-7; D may correspond to TRBD1 or TRBD2 (7 bases each). Trimming removed 3 bases at V and 5 bases at J, with 17 bases between. Germline V CDR1 and CDR2: KGHSH, LQKENI. CDR3 length: 15 residues. For the CDR3, the DNA is TGTGCCAGCTCACCCAGTCAGGGGGGGGTGGACGAGCAGTACTTC. It translates to CASSPSQGGVDEQYF.

The J gene is TRBJ2-7, the V gene TRBV7-3; 8 bases map to TRBD1. V shed 4 bases and J 2 bases; nucleotides not matched to a gene: 10. The germline V gene has CDR1 SGHTA and CDR2 FQGTGA. The CDR3 runs 16 residues. CDR3: CASSSVDRVVPYEQYF. The CDR3 DNA reads as TGTGCCAGCAGCTCCGTGGACAGGGTGGTTCCCTACGAGCAGTACTTC. The full variable domain, rest sourced from reference TRBV7-3 and TRBJ2-7, is GAGVSQTPSNKVTEKGKYVELRCDPISGHTALYWYRQSLGQGPEFLIYFQGTGAADDSGLPNDRFFAVRPEGSVSTLKIQRTERGDSAVYLCASSSVDRVVPYEQYFGPGTRLTVT.

Regarding this clone: Distinct nucleotide sequences in the sample also encode this CDR3. J is TRBJ2-5 and V is TRBV7-2; D gene unclear. V lost 5 bases to trimming and J lost 4 bases, with 5 bases between them. Per germline, CDR1 SGHTA and CDR2 FQGNSA. The CDR3 is made up of 11 amino acids. Here the CDR3 DNA reads TGTGCCAGCAGCCCTCGAGAGACCCAGTACTTC. Translation: CASSPRETQYF.

The rearrangement links TRBV27 to TRBJ2-3; D is tentatively TRBD1 or TRBD2 (6 bases each). Trimming cost V 5 bases and J 11 bases, with 14 bases left between them. The CDR3 contains 12 residues. Germline V lookup: CDR1 MNHEY, CDR2 SMNVEV (reference sequence). CDR3 DNA sequence: TGTGCCAGCAGTCGTACCGGGGGACAGCAGTATTTT. Amino acids: CASSRTGGQQYF.

The chain links TRBV6-1 to TRBJ2-7; TRBD1 might be the D (7 bases). V was clipped by 7 bases and J by 0 bases, with 13 bases between them. Germline CDR1 and CDR2: MNHNS and SASEGT. The CDR3 is 14 amino acids. The CDR3 sequence: CASIRGASSYEQYF. The DNA of the CDR3 is TGTGCCAGCATCAGGGGGGCCAGCTCCTACGAGCAGTACTTC.

This clone has only one observation. The V and J genes are TRBV9 and TRBJ1-3; no reliable D call. CDR1 and CDR2 from the germline V gene are SGDLS and YYNGEE. Trimming took 4 bases from V and 8 from J, leaving 13 bases between them. The CDR3 has 13 residues. The CDR3 reads CASSPQVKDTIYF. In DNA form, the CDR3 reads TGTGCCAGCAGCCCACAAGTGAAAGACACCATATATTTT. The full variable domain, in which reference TRBV9 and TRBJ1-3 provide the parts outside the CDR3, is DSGVTQTPKHLITATGQRVTLRCSPRSGDLSVYWYQQSLDQGLQFLIQYYNGEERAKGNILERFSAQQFPDLHSELNLSSLELGDSALYFCASSPQVKDTIYFGEGSWLTVV.

The chain has TRBV29-1 and TRBJ2-5; 8 bases agree with TRBD2. CDR1 SQVTM and CDR2 ANQGSEA come from the germline V gene. There are 13 residues in the CDR3. The V and J ends lost 8 bases and 5 bases, in that order; junction bases with no gene match: 10. The CDR3 is CSTTAGGVETQYF. The CDR3 region has the DNA TGCAGCACCACGGCGGGAGGAGTGGAGACCCAGTACTTC.

This chain connects TRBV6-1 to TRBJ2-2; D may be TRBD2 (6 bases). The V gene lost 4 bases and the J gene lost 4 bases, with 16 bases spanning the gap. The germline CDR1 and CDR2 sequences are MNHNS and SASEGT. The CDR3 covers 16 residues. CDR3 protein: CASSVLSSGFTGELFF. CDR3 sequence (DNA): TGTGCCAGCAGTGTATTATCCAGCGGGTTCACCGGGGAGCTGTTTTTT.

J is TRBJ2-7 and V is TRBV28, with a possible D match to TRBD1 (5 bases). The CDR3 consists of 14 residues. Germline V CDR1 and CDR2: MDHEN, SYDVKM. V was clipped by 2 bases and J by 3 bases, with 11 bases between them. The CDR3, as DNA: TGTGCCAGCAGTTTAGGGCAGGGTCTCTACGAGCAGTACTTC. Its translation: CASSLGQGLYEQYF.